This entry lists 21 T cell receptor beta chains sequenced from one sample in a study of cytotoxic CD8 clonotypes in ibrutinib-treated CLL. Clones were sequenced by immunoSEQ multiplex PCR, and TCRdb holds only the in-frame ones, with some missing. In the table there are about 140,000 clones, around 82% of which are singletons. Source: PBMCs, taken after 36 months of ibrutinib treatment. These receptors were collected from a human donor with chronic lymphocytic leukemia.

The CDR3 is CASSLRGYRNSPLHF. DNA of the CDR3: TGTGCCAGCAGCTTGAGGGGGTATAGGAATTCACCCCTCCACTTT. This chain links TRBV5-6 with TRBJ1-6, with a tentative D call TRBD1 (6 bases). Germline V gene sequence: CDR1 SGHDT, CDR2 YYEEEE. The V and J ends lost 1 base and 7 bases respectively, with 12 bases between them. The CDR3 covers 15 residues.

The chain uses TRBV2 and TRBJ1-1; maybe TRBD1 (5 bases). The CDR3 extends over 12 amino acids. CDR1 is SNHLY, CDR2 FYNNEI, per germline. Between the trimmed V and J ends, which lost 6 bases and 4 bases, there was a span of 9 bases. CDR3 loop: CASRRGFTEAFF. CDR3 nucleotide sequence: TGTGCCAGCAGGAGGGGATTCACTGAAGCTTTCTTT.

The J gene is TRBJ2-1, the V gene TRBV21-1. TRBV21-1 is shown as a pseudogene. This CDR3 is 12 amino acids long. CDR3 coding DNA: TGTGCCAGCAAAGGTTGGGACAATGAGCAGTTCTTC. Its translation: CASKGWDNEQFF.

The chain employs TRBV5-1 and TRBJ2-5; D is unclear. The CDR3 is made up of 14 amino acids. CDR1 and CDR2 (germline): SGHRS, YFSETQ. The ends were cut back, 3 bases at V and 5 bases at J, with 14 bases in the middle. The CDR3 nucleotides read TGCGCCAGCAGCTCCGGATCACTCCGCGAGACCCAGTACTTC. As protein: CASSSGSLRETQYF.

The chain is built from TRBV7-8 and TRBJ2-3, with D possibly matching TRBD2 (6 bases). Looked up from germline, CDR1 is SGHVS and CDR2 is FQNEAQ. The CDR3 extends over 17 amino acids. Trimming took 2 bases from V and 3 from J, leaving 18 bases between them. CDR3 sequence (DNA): TGTGCCAGCAGCTTACGTACCCTTGGGGGGAGGACAGATACGCAGTATTTT. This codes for CASSLRTLGGRTDTQYF.

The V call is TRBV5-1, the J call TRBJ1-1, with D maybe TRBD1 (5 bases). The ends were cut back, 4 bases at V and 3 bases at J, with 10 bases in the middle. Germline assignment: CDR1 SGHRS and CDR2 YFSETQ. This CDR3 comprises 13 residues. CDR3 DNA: TGCGCCAGCAGCGACCGACAGCACACTGAAGCTTTCTTT. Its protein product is CASSDRQHTEAFF.

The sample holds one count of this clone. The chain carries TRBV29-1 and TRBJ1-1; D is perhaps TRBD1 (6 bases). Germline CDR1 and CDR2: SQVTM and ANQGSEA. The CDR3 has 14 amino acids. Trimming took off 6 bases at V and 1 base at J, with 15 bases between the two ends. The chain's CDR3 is CSVNPGTTNTEAFF. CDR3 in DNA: TGCAGCGTAAACCCCGGGACAACGAACACTGAAGCTTTCTTT.

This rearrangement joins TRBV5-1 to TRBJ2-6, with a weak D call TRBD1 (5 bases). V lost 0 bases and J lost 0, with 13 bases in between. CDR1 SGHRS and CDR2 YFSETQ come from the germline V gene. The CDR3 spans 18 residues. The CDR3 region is CASSLVAGLSSGANVLTF. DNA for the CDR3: TGCGCCAGCAGCTTGGTGGCAGGGTTAAGCTCTGGGGCCAACGTCCTGACTTTC.

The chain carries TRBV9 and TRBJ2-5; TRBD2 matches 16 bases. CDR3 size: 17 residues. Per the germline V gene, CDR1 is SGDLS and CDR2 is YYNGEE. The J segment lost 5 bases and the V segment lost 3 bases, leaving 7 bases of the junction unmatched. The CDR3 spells CASSDGTSGGARETQYF. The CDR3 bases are TGTGCCAGCAGCGATGGGACTAGCGGGGGGGCAAGGGAGACCCAGTACTTC.

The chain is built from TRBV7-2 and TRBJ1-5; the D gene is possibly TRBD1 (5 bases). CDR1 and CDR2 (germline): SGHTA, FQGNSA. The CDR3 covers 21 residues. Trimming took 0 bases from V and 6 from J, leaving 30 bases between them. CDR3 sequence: CASSLASPRKNLGPPIQPQHF. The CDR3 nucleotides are TGTGCCAGCAGCTTAGCCTCCCCTCGTAAGAATTTGGGGCCTCCCATTCAGCCCCAGCATTTT.

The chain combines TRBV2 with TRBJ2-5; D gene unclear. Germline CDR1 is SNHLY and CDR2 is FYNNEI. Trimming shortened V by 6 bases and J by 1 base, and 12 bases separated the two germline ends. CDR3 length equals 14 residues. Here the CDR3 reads CASRATYVQETQYF. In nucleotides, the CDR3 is TGTGCCAGCAGAGCTACCTACGTCCAAGAGACCCAGTACTTC.

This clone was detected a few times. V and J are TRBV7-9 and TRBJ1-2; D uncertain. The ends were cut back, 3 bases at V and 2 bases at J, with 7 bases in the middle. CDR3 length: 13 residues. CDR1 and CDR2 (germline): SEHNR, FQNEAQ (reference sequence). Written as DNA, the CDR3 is TGTGCCAGCAGCTTTAATGGGAACTATGGCTACACCTTC. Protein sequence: CASSFNGNYGYTF.

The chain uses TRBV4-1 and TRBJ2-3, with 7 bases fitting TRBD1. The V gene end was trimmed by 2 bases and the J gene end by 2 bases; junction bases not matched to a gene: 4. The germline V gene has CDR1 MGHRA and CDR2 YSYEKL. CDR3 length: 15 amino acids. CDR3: CASSQRDRDTDTQYF. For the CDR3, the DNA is TGCGCCAGCAGCCAACGGGACAGAGACACAGATACGCAGTATTTT.

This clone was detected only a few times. The CDR3 spells CAISDDSEAFF. The CDR3 DNA reads as TGTGCCATCAGTGACGACAGTGAAGCTTTCTTT. This rearrangement joins TRBV10-3 to TRBJ1-1; D perhaps matches TRBD1 (5 bases). Germline assignment: CDR1 ENHRY and CDR2 SYGVKD. V lost 3 bases and J lost 7, with 6 bases in between. The CDR3 runs 11 residues.

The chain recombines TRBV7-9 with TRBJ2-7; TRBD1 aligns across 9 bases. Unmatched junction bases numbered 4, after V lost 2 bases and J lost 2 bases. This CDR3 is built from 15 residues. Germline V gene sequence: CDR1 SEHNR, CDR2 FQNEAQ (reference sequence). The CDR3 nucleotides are TGTGCCAGCAGCTTAATGGGACAGGGTACCTACGAGCAGTACTTC. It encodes CASSLMGQGTYEQYF.

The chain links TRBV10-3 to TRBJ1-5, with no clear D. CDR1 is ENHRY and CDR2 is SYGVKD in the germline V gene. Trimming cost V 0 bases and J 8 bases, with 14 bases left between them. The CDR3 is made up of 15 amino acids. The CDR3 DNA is TGTGCCATCAGTGAGTCGACCACTTTCGGTAAGCCCCAGCATTTT. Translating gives CAISESTTFGKPQHF.

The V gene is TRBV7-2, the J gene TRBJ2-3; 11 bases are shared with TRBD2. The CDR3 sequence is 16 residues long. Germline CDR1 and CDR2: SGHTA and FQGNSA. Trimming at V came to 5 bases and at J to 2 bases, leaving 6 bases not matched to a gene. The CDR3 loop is CASSPLAGGLTDTQYF. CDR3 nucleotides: TGTGCCAGCAGCCCTTTAGCGGGAGGGCTCACAGATACGCAGTATTTT. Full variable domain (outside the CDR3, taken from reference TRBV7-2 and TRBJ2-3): GAGVSQSPSNKVTEKGKDVELRCDPISGHTALYWYRQSLGQGLEFLIYFQGNSAPDKSGLPSDRFSAERTGGSVSTLTIQRTQQEDSAVYLCASSPLAGGLTDTQYFGPGTRLTVL.

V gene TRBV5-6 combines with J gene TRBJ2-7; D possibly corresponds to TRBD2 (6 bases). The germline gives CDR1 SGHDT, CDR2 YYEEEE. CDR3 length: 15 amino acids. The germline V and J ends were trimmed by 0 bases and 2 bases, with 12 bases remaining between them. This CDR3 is CASSLGGTLTYEQYF. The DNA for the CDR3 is TGTGCCAGCAGCTTGGGGGGGACTTTAACCTACGAGCAGTACTTC.

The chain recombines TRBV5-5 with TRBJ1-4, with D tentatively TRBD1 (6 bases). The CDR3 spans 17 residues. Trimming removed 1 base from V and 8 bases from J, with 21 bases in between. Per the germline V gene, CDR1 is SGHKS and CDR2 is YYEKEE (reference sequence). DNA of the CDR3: TGTGCCAGCAGCTTGACAGGGTGGATCGGTTCAGGGGAAAAACTGTTTTTT. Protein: CASSLTGWIGSGEKLFF.

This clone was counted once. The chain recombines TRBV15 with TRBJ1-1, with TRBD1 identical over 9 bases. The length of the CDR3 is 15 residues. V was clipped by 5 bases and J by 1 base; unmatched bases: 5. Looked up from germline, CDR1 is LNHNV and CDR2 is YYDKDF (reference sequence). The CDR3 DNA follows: TGTGCCACCAGCGGAGGACAGGGGAGGAACACTGAAGCTTTCTTT. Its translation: CATSGGQGRNTEAFF.

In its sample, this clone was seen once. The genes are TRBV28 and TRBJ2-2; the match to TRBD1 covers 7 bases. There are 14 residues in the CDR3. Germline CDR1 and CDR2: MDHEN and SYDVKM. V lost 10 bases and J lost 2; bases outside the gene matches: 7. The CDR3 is CATLDRVNTGELFF. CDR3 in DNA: TGTGCCACCTTAGACAGGGTAAACACCGGGGAGCTGTTTTTT.